Below, one T cell receptor (beta chain) is given with its context. The antigen remains unidentified. Amplification targeted TCR beta CDR3 regions from RNA transcripts. The TCR CDR3 first-round RT-PCR relied on the HTBI primer set. TCRdb itself ran the multiplex PCR reads through MiXCR, one entry per CDR3 protein. The profile shows approximately 520,000 distinct CDR3 sequences, under 25% of them singletons. This specimen comes from a study of T cells in Graves' hyperthyroidism and ophthalmopathy. For Graves' hyperthyroidism to be stable, ophthalmopathy could not progress within 18 months. Newly diagnosed patients aged 18 to 65 had hyperthyroidism of under 2 months' duration. There are 16 residues in the CDR3. Looked up from germline, CDR1 is ENHRY and CDR2 is SYGVKD. The V gene end was trimmed by 6 bases and the J gene end by 2 bases; junction bases not matched to a gene: 10. Notes on the study in general: With a median lead of approximately 6.4 months before onset, the model predicted ophthalmopathy.

The chain carries TRBV10-3 and TRBJ2-5, with 9 bases matching TRBD1. Material for sequencing was blood. This TCR derives from a young man with Graves' hyperthyroidism. The CDR3 DNA sequence: TGTGCCATCAGACAGGACAGGGGATTAACACAAGAGACCCAGTACTTC. Amino acid sequence: CAIRQDRGLTQETQYF.